This T cell receptor (beta chain) appears in the sequencing data of a study of blood T cell repertoires in COVID-19 (dated by TCRdb to 2019 to 2021). Regarding the complete study: Collaborator samples came from the United States, Italy and Spain and covered acute and convalescent phases of COVID-19. Where available, HLA class I and class II types were taken from metadata supplied by the sample provider and were not determined by assay-based typing. Subjects who had been exposed to COVID-19, were actively infected with it, or had recovered from it provided the deeply sampled blood TCRbeta repertoires that made up the dataset. The material from the prospective study consisted of cDNA or gDNA derived from T cells, B-cell-depleted T cells, or PBMCs. Nearly every sample came with metadata listing a de-identified subject ID, COVID-19 status, age in years and sex. Samples were obtained from the ongoing ImmuneRACE study (first 160 participants) and from some 1,300 subjects provided by 6 global collaborators. A freely available public database, intended as a resource for researchers studying the immune response to SARS-CoV-2, is where the repertoires were released.

TCRbeta CDR3 regions were amplified from genomic DNA by means of the immunoSEQ Assay, a bias-controlled multiplex PCR. The study's processing was this. Within the assay, amplification of reference gene primers was used to estimate how many nucleated cells each sample contained. To quantify the absolute abundance of each unique TCRbeta CDR3 rearrangement, sequence reads were collapsed and filtered. For each sample, productive Simpson clonality was calculated as the square root of Simpson's diversity index across productive rearrangements. TCRdb mirrors the immuneACCESS table, restricted to in-frame sequences. Some clones are absent from its copies; in checked studies, under half trace to an unresolved V gene, and the reason for the others is unknown. V and J calls and clone size follow that table, whereas D and trimming were derived from the DNA. The sample records approximately 80,000 clones, around three quarters of which are singletons. The ten largest clonotypes hold approximately 5.8% of the sample.

A note on this clone: No cognate antigen has been identified for it. Base qualities are not provided; no much larger clone lies one nucleotide away.

Looking up the germline V gene yields CDR1 MNHEY and CDR2 SVGAGI. The junction carries 18 bases between V and J, which are trimmed by 11 bases and 1 base respectively. The CDR3 sequence holds 14 residues, the cysteine and phenylalanine included. Only the CDR3 DNA stays, 42 bases, in frame from base 1. Collaborating institutions collected whole blood in K2EDTA tubes following their own protocols. For TCRbeta analysis, collaborator samples were shipped as frozen whole blood, as isolated PBMCs, or as DNA extracted from either sample type. The investigation overall reported the following: The amount of clinical and demographic metadata varied by source and participant and was provided uncurated.

The TCR comes from a man aged 45 to 65 with active or convalescent COVID-19. Sequencing was carried out using peripheral blood. In this chain, TRBV6-5 is recombined with TRBJ2-7; a tentative D call is TRBD2 (6 bases match). The nucleotides are TGTGCCGCCCGTCGACCCGGGGGATCCTACGAGCAGTACTTC. Its product reads: CAARRPGGSYEQYF.